The present T cell receptor (beta chain) was sequenced within a study of early T cells in non-severe SARS-CoV-2 infection. The length of the CDR3 is 12 residues. The V end was cut by 8 bases, the J end by 1 base, with 8 bases between. CDR1 MNHEY and CDR2 SMNVEV come from the germline V gene (reference sequence). Each CDR3 protein is one row after TCRdb ran MiXCR on the 5' RACE reads. The sample records some 54,000 distinct CDR3 sequences, about 10% being singletons. This receptor was obtained from an adult who was a healthcare worker with PCR-confirmed SARS-CoV-2 infection or an uninfected control (not recorded which). The sequenced sample was whole blood. The V and J genes are TRBV27 and TRBJ1-1; D perhaps matches TRBD1 (6 bases). CDR3 in amino acids: CASRQENTEAFF. The CDR3 DNA sequence: TGTGCCAGCCGACAGGAGAACACTGAAGCTTTCTTT.